The T cell receptor (beta chain) under discussion was sequenced for a study of shared clonotypes between healthy human individuals. Whole-study results and caveats: Naive CD4 clonotypes were shared across a handful of donors at roughly 4.6%.

At deep level, the assay was performed. Sequencing used immunoSEQ multiplex PCR; TCRdb keeps in-frame clones, though not all of them. The sample lists 2 million to 3 million clones, roughly 93% seen once, with roughly 0.36% in the top ten. The germline V gene has CDR1 SGHNT and CDR2 YENEEA. J gave up 0 bases and V 5 bases, and 7 bases lay outside the gene matches. The CDR3 length is 17 residues. Comment on this clone: What it binds is unknown.

The TCR originated in a man younger than 35 in good health. Some clones in this sample may be carry-over from other donors' samples. The sample taken for sequencing was naive CD4+ T cells from PBMCs. Noted subset: CD45RA+ positively selected. This sequence joins TRBV11-3 and TRBJ2-6; 7 positions match TRBD1. The CDR3 region has the DNA TGTGCCAGCAGCCAAAGACAGGGAAGCTCTGGGGCCAACGTCCTGACTTTC. Its protein is CASSQRQGSSGANVLTF.